What follows are 11 T cell receptor beta chains derived from one specimen sequenced in a study of blood T cell repertoires in COVID-19. Assay: immunoSEQ multiplex PCR; the TCRdb copy retains only in-frame clones and omits some. Among just over 150,000 clones listed, 70% to 85% were seen once. Sequencing used peripheral blood. Receptor source: a woman aged 40 to 55 with COVID-19, enrolled during active disease.

The rearrangement links TRBV6-5 to TRBJ2-2; a possible D gene is TRBD1 (5 bases). CDR1 is MNHEY and CDR2 is SVGAGI in the germline V gene. The CDR3 consists of 13 residues. The germline V and J ends were trimmed by 5 bases and 10 bases, with 14 bases remaining between them. The CDR3 DNA reads as TGTGCCAGCAGTATAGTTGGGGCTTTGGAGCTGTTTTTT. Translated: CASSIVGALELFF.

CDR3 sequence: CASSPTSSTDTQYF. The CDR3, as DNA: TGTGCCAGCAGTCCAACTAGCAGCACAGATACGCAGTATTTT. V gene TRBV7-3 combines with J gene TRBJ2-3; a weak D match, TRBD2 (6 bases). CDR1 is SGHTA and CDR2 is FQGTGA in the germline V gene. There are 14 residues in the CDR3. Trimming left V 6 bases short and J 0 bases short, with 10 bases between.

The V gene is TRBV6-5, the J gene TRBJ1-1, with D uncertain. This CDR3 spans 15 amino acids. Germline-derived CDR1 and CDR2 are MNHEY and SVGAGI. Trimming cost V 4 bases and J 0 bases, with 12 bases left between them. This CDR3 reads CASSFATRMNTEAFF. The CDR3, as DNA: TGTGCCAGCAGTTTCGCGACAAGAATGAACACTGAAGCTTTCTTT.

This sequence joins TRBV7-3 and TRBJ2-1; TRBD1 might be the D (6 bases). Trimming removed 0 bases at V and 8 bases at J, with 8 bases between. Germline V gene lookup returns CDR1 SGHTA and CDR2 FQGTGA. The CDR3 is made up of 13 amino acids. This chain's CDR3 is CASSLTPGDEQFF. CDR3 DNA: TGTGCCAGCAGCTTAACCCCAGGGGATGAGCAGTTCTTC.

The J gene is TRBJ2-1, the V gene TRBV27; 8 nucleotides line up with TRBD2. The length of the CDR3 is 14 residues. V lost 4 bases and J lost 4; bases outside the gene matches: 3. CDR1 and CDR2 (germline): MNHEY, SMNVEV (reference sequence). The CDR3 region is CASSYQRGYNEQFF. DNA for the CDR3: TGTGCCAGCAGTTACCAGCGGGGGTACAATGAGCAGTTCTTC.

The sample holds many counts of this clone. This chain connects TRBV9 to TRBJ1-6, with a weak D call TRBD1 (6 bases). CDR3 length: 15 amino acids. The germline V gene has CDR1 SGDLS and CDR2 YYNGEE. V lost 4 bases, J lost 15 bases, and 23 bases lay in between. The CDR3, as DNA: TGTGCCAGCAGCACGCGAGGGGGGGCCGCAGGGGACCTCCACTTT. The encoded protein is CASSTRGGAAGDLHF.

This clone showed up just once. This chain uses TRBV4-2 with TRBJ1-2; 12 nucleotides match TRBD1. The CDR3 is made up of 19 amino acids. V was pared by 4 bases and J by 4 bases, with 16 bases of the junction left unmatched. Looked up from germline, CDR1 is LGHNA and CDR2 is YNFKEQ. CDR3 sequence (DNA): TGTGCCAGCAGCCGCCCGGGACAGGGGGCCACCCGCTCAATCTATGGCTACACCTTC. Encoded protein: CASSRPGQGATRSIYGYTF.

The genes are TRBV25-1 and TRBJ1-2; D might be TRBD1 (6 bases). CDR3 size: 13 residues. CDR1 MGHDK and CDR2 SYGVNS come from the germline V gene. V was pared by 6 bases and J by 1 base, with 9 bases between. CDR3 coding DNA: TGTGCCAGCAGCCGGGACATTAACTATGGCTACACCTTC. This gives the protein CASSRDINYGYTF.

The J gene is TRBJ2-1, the V gene TRBV20-1; no clear D gene. Germline V gene sequence: CDR1 DFQATT, CDR2 SNEGSKA (reference sequence). The CDR3 runs 11 residues. The germline V and J ends were trimmed by 5 bases and 5 bases, with 7 bases remaining between them. CDR3 region: CSARGNNEQFF. The DNA of the CDR3 is TGCAGTGCTCGCGGAAACAATGAGCAGTTCTTC.

This clone was detected only once. The chain links TRBV4-1 to TRBJ1-3; 7 nucleotides line up with TRBD1. The CDR3 is 17 amino acids. Germline CDR1 is MGHRA and CDR2 is YSYEKL. V gave up 1 base and J gave up 2 bases; unmatched junction bases: 8. CDR3 nucleotide sequence: TGCGCCAGCAGCCAAGGGTCACAGGGGTTTGCTGGAAACACCATATATTTT. Its translation is CASSQGSQGFAGNTIYF.

V and J are TRBV14 and TRBJ2-5, with D perhaps TRBD1 (5 bases). Trimming took 4 bases from V and 5 from J, leaving 17 bases between them. The CDR3 is 15 amino acids. Germline V gives CDR1 SGHDN, CDR2 FVKESK. This CDR3 is CASSPLGPSVETQYF. The CDR3, as DNA: TGTGCCAGCAGCCCCCTGGGGCCTTCGGTTGAGACCCAGTACTTC.